A selection of T cell receptor beta chains follows, all from one sample in a study of shared clonotypes between healthy human individuals. Some clones are missing from TCRdb's copy, which holds only in-frame ones; the method was immunoSEQ multiplex PCR. The sample consists of around 100,000 clones, under 80% of them appearing once. Input material: memory CD8+ T cells sorted from blood. The origin of the receptors is a man under 40 in good health. Each CDR3 is given with its conserved first and last residue. The order of the fields is CDR3 protein, CDR3 DNA, J gene, V gene, D gene, clone size. A D gene is named only where the DNA matches it firmly. Clone size is not always given. Where it is, it says once, few, many or a class for expanded clones.

CDR3 protein: CATEGQQPIGELFF; CDR3 DNA: TGTGCCACCGAGGGACAGCAACCCATCGGGGAGCTGTTTTTT; J gene: TRBJ2-2; V gene: TRBV6-4; D gene: TRBD1; clone size: -
CDR3 protein: CASSFYVQETQYF; CDR3 DNA: TGTGCCAGCAGCTTTTACGTCCAGGAGACCCAGTACTTC; J gene: TRBJ2-5; V gene: TRBV7-6; D gene: -; clone size: few
CDR3 protein: CASSALSLSGGTQYF; CDR3 DNA: TGTGCCAGCAGTGCCTTAAGTCTGTCAGGGGGGACGCAGTATTTT; J gene: TRBJ2-3; V gene: TRBV6-1; D gene: -; clone size: once
CDR3 protein: CASSLTSGSVGNEQFF; CDR3 DNA: TGCGCCAGCAGCTTGACCAGCGGGAGCGTAGGGAATGAGCAGTTCTTC; J gene: TRBJ2-1; V gene: TRBV5-1; D gene: TRBD2; clone size: few
CDR3 protein: CASSSEGATDTQYF; CDR3 DNA: TGTGCCAGCAGTTCGGAAGGGGCCACAGATACGCAGTATTTT; J gene: TRBJ2-3; V gene: TRBV6-4; D gene: -; clone size: many
CDR3 protein: CASSTGRHTGANVLTF; CDR3 DNA: TGTGCCAGCAGTACAGGACGGCACACTGGGGCCAACGTCCTGACTTTC; J gene: TRBJ2-6; V gene: TRBV25-1; D gene: -; clone size: -
CDR3 protein: CASSFTGFTYNEQFF; CDR3 DNA: TGTGCCAGCAGTTTTACAGGATTTACCTACAATGAGCAGTTCTTC; J gene: TRBJ2-1; V gene: TRBV28; D gene: -; clone size: -
CDR3 protein: CASSQRASISGNTIYF; CDR3 DNA: TGCGCCAGCAGCCAGCGGGCCTCAATCTCTGGAAACACCATATATTTT; J gene: TRBJ1-3; V gene: TRBV4-3; D gene: -; clone size: -
CDR3 protein: CASDGSQSRANVLTF; CDR3 DNA: TGCGCCAGCGATGGTTCACAAAGTCGGGCCAACGTCCTGACTTTC; J gene: TRBJ2-6; V gene: TRBV5-1; D gene: -; clone size: -
CDR3 protein: CASSPTSGSGTGELFF; CDR3 DNA: TGTGCCAGCAGCCCGACTAGCGGGAGCGGCACCGGGGAGCTGTTTTTT; J gene: TRBJ2-2; V gene: TRBV11-2; D gene: TRBD2; clone size: -
CDR3 protein: CASSYTTGVGAGGYTF; CDR3 DNA: TGTGCCAGCAGTTACACCACAGGGGTGGGAGCGGGTGGCTACACCTTC; J gene: TRBJ1-2; V gene: TRBV6-5; D gene: TRBD1; clone size: -
CDR3 protein: CASSELAGSYNEQFF; CDR3 DNA: TGTGCCAGCAGTGAACTAGCGGGCTCCTACAATGAGCAGTTCTTC; J gene: TRBJ2-1; V gene: TRBV6-1; D gene: TRBD2; clone size: medium-sized
CDR3 protein: CASSPVSDPGGAFF; CDR3 DNA: TGTGCCAGCTCACCTGTATCTGACCCGGGAGGAGCTTTCTTT; J gene: TRBJ1-1; V gene: TRBV18; D gene: -; clone size: -
CDR3 protein: CASSISGGSNQPQHF; CDR3 DNA: TGTGCCAGTAGTATTTCAGGGGGCAGCAATCAGCCCCAGCATTTT; J gene: TRBJ1-5; V gene: TRBV19; D gene: TRBD1; clone size: few
CDR3 protein: CASRGALQGRSETQYF; CDR3 DNA: TGTGCCAGCAGAGGAGCCCTACAGGGAAGATCAGAGACCCAGTACTTC; J gene: TRBJ2-5; V gene: TRBV7-6; D gene: -; clone size: -
CDR3 protein: CASRGGADTQYF; CDR3 DNA: TGCGCCAGCAGGGGGGGGGCAGATACGCAGTATTTT; J gene: TRBJ2-3; V gene: TRBV4-3; D gene: TRBD2; clone size: -
CDR3 protein: CASSVRDSTSLAQFF; CDR3 DNA: TGTGCCAGCAGCGTAAGGGACTCAACTAGTTTGGCTCAGTTCTTC; J gene: TRBJ2-1; V gene: TRBV9; D gene: -; clone size: -
CDR3 protein: CASSPIERSTDTQYF; CDR3 DNA: TGTGCCAGCTCACCAATTGAAAGGAGCACAGATACGCAGTATTTT; J gene: TRBJ2-3; V gene: TRBV18; D gene: -; clone size: -
CDR3 protein: CASSSTGGAGNEQFF; CDR3 DNA: TGTGCCAGCAGCTCTACAGGGGGCGCGGGGAATGAGCAGTTCTTC; J gene: TRBJ2-1; V gene: TRBV7-2; D gene: TRBD1; clone size: -
CDR3 protein: CASSPQIAGGPAYNEQFF; CDR3 DNA: TGTGCCAGCAGTCCCCAGATAGCGGGAGGGCCGGCGTACAATGAGCAGTTCTTC; J gene: TRBJ2-1; V gene: TRBV7-9; D gene: TRBD2; clone size: many
CDR3 protein: CASSLPGANTGELFF; CDR3 DNA: TGTGCCAGCAGCTTACCCGGCGCGAACACCGGGGAGCTGTTTTTT; J gene: TRBJ2-2; V gene: TRBV7-6; D gene: -; clone size: -
CDR3 protein: CASSLTDSYEQYF; CDR3 DNA: TGCGCCAGCAGCTTGACAGACTCCTACGAGCAGTACTTC; J gene: TRBJ2-7; V gene: TRBV5-1; D gene: -; clone size: -
CDR3 protein: CASSIEPGRARNEQFF; CDR3 DNA: TGTGCCAGTAGTATAGAACCCGGGAGGGCCCGCAATGAGCAGTTCTTC; J gene: TRBJ2-1; V gene: TRBV19; D gene: TRBD2; clone size: -
CDR3 protein: CASSIHFQFSGANVLTF; CDR3 DNA: TGTGCCAGTAGTATCCATTTCCAGTTCTCTGGGGCCAACGTCCTGACTTTC; J gene: TRBJ2-6; V gene: TRBV19; D gene: -; clone size: -
CDR3 protein: CASSQESSFYEQYF; CDR3 DNA: TGCGCCAGCAGCCAAGAAAGCAGCTTCTACGAGCAGTACTTC; J gene: TRBJ2-7; V gene: TRBV4-3; D gene: -; clone size: -
CDR3 protein: CASRPGQGYEKLFF; CDR3 DNA: TGTGCCAGCAGGCCGGGACAGGGGTATGAAAAACTGTTTTTT; J gene: TRBJ1-4; V gene: TRBV2; D gene: TRBD1; clone size: -
CDR3 protein: CASSSRRTAGTQYF; CDR3 DNA: TGTGCCAGCAGTTCCCGGAGGACAGCGGGGACCCAGTACTTC; J gene: TRBJ2-5; V gene: TRBV28; D gene: -; clone size: -
CDR3 protein: CATARAATQGQPQHF; CDR3 DNA: TGTGCCACCGCTAGGGCCGCGACGCAGGGTCAGCCCCAGCATTTT; J gene: TRBJ1-5; V gene: TRBV7-2; D gene: -; clone size: -
CDR3 protein: CASSKTSGSTPYEQYF; CDR3 DNA: TGCGCCAGCAGTAAAACTAGCGGGAGTACCCCCTACGAGCAGTACTTC; J gene: TRBJ2-7; V gene: TRBV10-2; D gene: TRBD2; clone size: -
CDR3 protein: CASSLALRGRVEQFF; CDR3 DNA: TGTGCCAGCAGCTTAGCCCTCAGAGGTAGAGTTGAGCAGTTCTTC; J gene: TRBJ2-1; V gene: TRBV7-6; D gene: -; clone size: -
CDR3 protein: CASRPGQGMREQYF; CDR3 DNA: TGTGCCAGCAGACCGGGACAGGGTATGAGGGAGCAGTACTTC; J gene: TRBJ2-7; V gene: TRBV25-1; D gene: TRBD1; clone size: few
CDR3 protein: CASSPLGGEQFF; CDR3 DNA: TGTGCCAGCAGCCCCCTGGGCGGTGAGCAGTTCTTC; J gene: TRBJ2-1; V gene: TRBV28; D gene: -; clone size: -
CDR3 protein: CASSLLNYEQYF; CDR3 DNA: TGTGCCAGCAGTTTGTTAAACTACGAGCAGTACTTC; J gene: TRBJ2-7; V gene: TRBV28; D gene: -; clone size: many
CDR3 protein: CASSLPTVARGAKNIQYF; CDR3 DNA: TGTGCCAGCAGCTTACCTACGGTAGCGAGGGGAGCCAAAAACATTCAGTACTTC; J gene: TRBJ2-4; V gene: TRBV11-2; D gene: -; clone size: few
CDR3 protein: CASSDSDRDTGELFF; CDR3 DNA: TGTGCCAGCAGTGACTCCGACAGGGACACCGGGGAGCTGTTTTTT; J gene: TRBJ2-2; V gene: TRBV6-4; D gene: TRBD1; clone size: many
CDR3 protein: CASSRTGSIASYEQYF; CDR3 DNA: TGTGCCAGCAGCAGGACAGGGTCCATCGCCTCCTACGAGCAGTACTTC; J gene: TRBJ2-7; V gene: TRBV14; D gene: TRBD1; clone size: -
CDR3 protein: CASSPGLAPYNEQFF; CDR3 DNA: TGTGCCAGCAGCCCCGGACTAGCGCCTTACAATGAGCAGTTCTTC; J gene: TRBJ2-1; V gene: TRBV7-7; D gene: TRBD2; clone size: -
CDR3 protein: CASSIGQGAGEQYF; CDR3 DNA: TGCGCCAGCAGCATAGGACAGGGGGCCGGCGAGCAGTACTTC; J gene: TRBJ2-7; V gene: TRBV5-1; D gene: TRBD1; clone size: -
CDR3 protein: CASSVHYEQYF; CDR3 DNA: TGTGCCAGCAGTGTCCACTACGAGCAGTACTTC; J gene: TRBJ2-7; V gene: TRBV6-5; D gene: -; clone size: once